Listed here are 30 T cell receptor beta chains from one sample, sequenced in a study of brain T cells in children with intractable seizures. Time point meaning: blood from clinic visit 5 months post-surgery; TSC patient then seizure free. The method was immunoSEQ multiplex PCR; TCRdb's version includes in-frame clones alone and lacks a portion of them. This table holds under 400,000 clones, more than 85% found once. The source was peripheral blood, collected 4 to 6 months after surgery. Source of these receptors: a boy younger than two with tuberous sclerosis and intractable seizures.

As DNA, the CDR3 is TGTGCCAGCAGTGGGTGGGCCGTGGCACAGACGCACGAGCAGTACTTC. It encodes CASSGWAVAQTHEQYF. V and J are TRBV6-1 and TRBJ2-7; D gene uncertain. The CDR3 loop spans 16 amino acids. With 4 bases removed from V and 5 bases from J, the gap between germline ends came to 21 bases. Germline assignment: CDR1 MNHNS and CDR2 SASEGT.

The chain couples TRBV19 to TRBJ2-1; 8 nucleotides line up with TRBD2. The trim removed 3 bases at V and 10 bases at J, leaving 11 bases unmatched. The germline V gene encodes CDR1 LNHDA and CDR2 SQIVND (reference sequence). This CDR3 is 15 amino acids long. CDR3 DNA: TGTGCCAGTAGTATTTGGAAGGGTAGCGGGACCGAGCAGTTCTTC. Its translation: CASSIWKGSGTEQFF. Together with reference TRBV19 and TRBJ2-1, the CDR3 gives the full variable domain: DGGITQSPKYLFRKEGQNVTLSCEQNLNHDAMYWYRQDPGQGLRLIYYSQIVNDFQKGDIAEGYSVSREKKESFPLTVTSAQKNPTAFYLCASSIWKGSGTEQFFGPGTRLTVL.

The chain couples TRBV3-1 (or the pseudogene TRBV3-2) to TRBJ2-3, with D unclear. V was pared by 5 bases and J by 4 bases, with 10 bases between. The CDR3 is 13 residues long. CDR1 LGHDT and CDR2 YNNKEL come from the germline V gene (reference sequence). Written as DNA, the CDR3 is TGTGCCAGCAGCTATTCTGAGGCAGATACGCAGTATTTT. Its translation: CASSYSEADTQYF.

The gene calls are TRBV28 and TRBJ2-2, with TRBD1 matching over 9 bases. CDR3 size: 16 residues. V lost 3 bases, J lost 5 bases, and 7 bases stayed unmatched. The V gene's germline CDR1 is MDHEN and CDR2 SYDVKM. The CDR3 sequence: CASSLGQGIGTGELFF. The DNA of the CDR3 is TGTGCCAGCAGTTTGGGACAGGGCATCGGTACCGGGGAGCTGTTTTTT.

This chain connects TRBV30 to TRBJ2-7, with 10 bases matching TRBD1. Germline values: CDR1 GTSNPN, CDR2 SVGIG (reference sequence). With 0 bases clipped from V and 5 bases from J, the junction kept 4 bases outside the gene matches. This CDR3 is 14 amino acids long. The CDR3 bases are TGTGCCTGGAGTGTTGGGACAGGGGAGGACGAGCAGTACTTC. Its translation is CAWSVGTGEDEQYF.

The rearrangement uses TRBV7-9 and TRBJ2-6; D is possibly TRBD1 or TRBD2 (5 bases each). The V end was cut by 6 bases, the J end by 0 bases, with 18 bases between. CDR1 SEHNR and CDR2 FQNEAQ come from the germline V gene (reference sequence). This CDR3 is 18 amino acids long. The CDR3 loop reads CASRHQSGRFSGANVLTF. CDR3 DNA sequence: TGTGCCAGCAGGCATCAGTCGGGGCGATTCTCTGGGGCCAACGTCCTGACTTTC.

This chain uses TRBV5-5 with TRBJ1-4; D remains ambiguous. The CDR3 is 14 residues long. Per the germline V gene, CDR1 is SGHKS and CDR2 is YYEKEE (reference sequence). Between the trimmed V and J ends, which lost 4 bases and 4 bases, there was a span of 11 bases. The CDR3 loop reads CASSDDRYNEKLFF. The CDR3 coding sequence is TGTGCCAGCAGCGACGACCGCTATAATGAAAAACTGTTTTTT.

This rearrangement joins TRBV14 to TRBJ2-1, with 7 bases matching TRBD1. Germline lookup yields CDR1 SGHDN and CDR2 FVKESK. The CDR3 contains 16 residues. Trimming cost V 5 bases and J 7 bases; bases outside gene matches: 14. In nucleotides, the CDR3 is TGTGCCAGCAGCTTCTTAACCGGGACAGCTATGAATGAGCAGTTCTTC. Its protein is CASSFLTGTAMNEQFF.

This clone was picked up one time. This chain links TRBV7-6 with TRBJ1-1; 7 bases are a match to TRBD1. Germline V lookup: CDR1 SGHVS, CDR2 FNYEAQ. This CDR3 spans 16 amino acids. The trim removed 1 base at V and 0 bases at J, leaving 5 bases unmatched. The CDR3 bases are TGTGCCAGCAGCTTAGGGGACAGTTTATTGAACACTGAAGCTTTCTTT. Translation: CASSLGDSLLNTEAFF.

J is TRBJ1-2 and V is TRBV6-5; tentative D call: TRBD1 (5 bases). Per the germline V gene, CDR1 is MNHEY and CDR2 is SVGAGI. CDR3 length equals 13 residues. Between the trimmed V and J ends, which lost 5 bases and 4 bases, there was a span of 11 bases. Here the CDR3 DNA reads TGTGCCAGCAGTATATCAGGGTCCTATGGCTACACCTTC. Protein product: CASSISGSYGYTF.

The chain is built from TRBV19 and TRBJ1-2; TRBD1 might be the D (6 bases). CDR3 length: 12 amino acids. CDR1 is LNHDA and CDR2 is SQIVND in the germline V gene (reference sequence). V lost 7 bases and J 8 bases, leaving 14 bases between the germline ends. The DNA of the CDR3 is TGTGCCAGTACCACCGGACAGAACGGCTACACCTTC. Translated: CASTTGQNGYTF.

This clone has just a few counts. CDR3 sequence reads: CASSLGYSGNTIYF. The CDR3 DNA reads TGTGCCAGCAGCTTGGGTTACTCTGGAAACACCATATATTTT. The genes are TRBV5-8 and TRBJ1-3; D remains unclear. CDR1 and CDR2 from the germline V gene are SGHTS and YDEGEE. V dropped 0 bases and J dropped 0 bases, with 4 bases sitting between them. The CDR3 totals 14 residues.

This clone was observed a single time. This rearrangement joins TRBV4-2 to TRBJ2-7, with 8 bases fitting TRBD2. In germline, CDR1 is LGHNA, CDR2 YNFKEQ. Trimming at V came to 0 bases and at J to 3 bases, leaving 1 base not matched to a gene. The CDR3 has 14 amino acids. The CDR3 DNA follows: TGTGCCAGCAGCCAAGATGCGGGAGGCTACGAGCAGTACTTC. Translated, it gives CASSQDAGGYEQYF.

The chain uses TRBV7-9 and TRBJ2-7; TRBD2 agrees at 8 bases. The CDR3 is 14 amino acids. Germline assignment: CDR1 SEHNR and CDR2 FQNEAQ (reference sequence). V shed 1 base, J shed 3 bases, and the junction held 2 bases outside the gene matches. CDR3 protein: CASSLGLAGYEQYF. CDR3 coding DNA: TGTGCCAGCAGCTTAGGGCTAGCGGGCTACGAGCAGTACTTC. Supplemented by reference TRBV7-9 and TRBJ2-7, the full variable domain reads DTGVSQNPRHKITKRGQNVTFRCDPISEHNRLYWYRQTLGQGPEFLTYFQNEAQLEKSRLLSDRFSAERPKGSFSTLEIQRTEQGDSAMYLCASSLGLAGYEQYFGPGTRLTVT.

The chain employs TRBV6-5 and TRBJ1-2; TRBD1 agrees at 7 bases. The CDR3 is 14 amino acids. V gave up 5 bases and J gave up 2 bases; unmatched junction bases: 5. Germline V gene lookup returns CDR1 MNHEY and CDR2 SVGAGI. In DNA form, the CDR3 reads TGTGCCAGCAGTCGGGACAGCCTCAACTATGGCTACACCTTC. This codes for CASSRDSLNYGYTF.

The gene calls are TRBV7-2 and TRBJ2-1; D may be TRBD1 or TRBD2 (6 bases each). Germline CDR1 reads SGHTA; CDR2 reads FQGNSA. The V end lost 3 bases, the J end lost 6 bases, and 15 bases lay between the germline ends. The length of the CDR3 is 15 residues. The chain's CDR3 is CASSFTGTWANEQFF. DNA for the CDR3: TGTGCCAGCAGCTTTACAGGGACTTGGGCCAATGAGCAGTTCTTC.

This clone was seen once. V usage is TRBV18 and J usage is TRBJ2-2; D perhaps matches TRBD1 (5 bases). The CDR3 has 16 amino acids. V lost 0 bases and J 5 bases, leaving 13 bases between the germline ends. Germline CDR1 KGHSH, CDR2 LQKENI. The CDR3 region has the DNA TGTGCCAGCTCACCACCACGCGTCAGGGAAACCGGGGAGCTGTTTTTT. Translating it yields CASSPPRVRETGELFF.

This chain joins TRBV7-9 and TRBJ2-7; D call uncertain. The V gene lost 8 bases and the J gene lost 0 bases, with 11 bases spanning the gap. CDR1 is SEHNR and CDR2 is FQNEAQ in the germline V gene (reference sequence). This CDR3 has 13 amino acids. The CDR3 here is CASEIKGSYEQYF. The CDR3 coding sequence is TGTGCCAGCGAAATTAAGGGCTCCTACGAGCAGTACTTC.

The V and J genes are TRBV19 and TRBJ1-5; no reliable D call. Trimming pared 3 bases from V and 7 bases from J, leaving 13 bases between. The CDR3 extends over 14 amino acids. The germline gives CDR1 LNHDA, CDR2 SQIVND (reference sequence). The CDR3 nucleotides are TGTGCCAGTAGTATGGTTGAGAGAATACAGCCCCAGCATTTT. This codes for CASSMVERIQPQHF.

The V gene is TRBV7-2, the J gene TRBJ2-1, with 8 bases aligning to TRBD2. The CDR3 spans 14 residues. The V gene end was trimmed by 1 base and the J gene end by 8 bases; junction bases not matched to a gene: 4. Germline CDR1 is SGHTA and CDR2 is FQGNSA. The CDR3 here is CASSLVAGGHEQFF. The CDR3 DNA follows: TGTGCCAGCAGCTTAGTGGCGGGAGGTCATGAGCAGTTCTTC.

This chain links TRBV18 with TRBJ1-1, with 8 bases identical to TRBD1. The germline V gene encodes CDR1 KGHSH and CDR2 LQKENI. With V trimmed by 4 bases and J by 4 bases, 5 bases remained unmatched. This CDR3 is 14 amino acids long. CDR3 sequence reads: CASSLRTGSTEAFF. CDR3 nucleotides: TGTGCCAGCTCACTAAGGACAGGGAGCACTGAAGCTTTCTTT.

V and J are TRBV5-1 and TRBJ2-7, with 9 bases matching TRBD2. The CDR3 runs to 13 residues. Germline-derived CDR1 and CDR2 are SGHRS and YFSETQ. The J segment lost 3 bases and the V segment lost 4 bases, leaving 2 bases of the junction unmatched. This CDR3 reads CASSPTSGYEQYF. The CDR3 DNA sequence: TGCGCCAGCAGCCCGACTAGCGGCTACGAGCAGTACTTC. The variable domain in full, with the rest retrieved from reference TRBV5-1 and TRBJ2-7, is KAGVTQTPRYLIKTRGQQVTLSCSPISGHRSVSWYQQTPGQGLQFLFEYFSETQRNKGNFPGRFSGRQFSNSRSEMNVSTLELGDSALYLCASSPTSGYEQYFGPGTRLTVT.

A single count supports this clone. This chain connects TRBV12-3 or TRBV12-4 to TRBJ1-3; unclear D gene. This CDR3 has 11 residues. The V end lost 10 bases, the J end lost 4 bases, and 8 bases lay between the germline ends. The CDR3, as DNA: TGTGCCACCGGCACCGGAAACACCATATATTTT. This translates into CATGTGNTIYF.

The chain is built from TRBV9 and TRBJ1-1; TRBD1 matches 7 bases. V was pared by 1 base and J by 11 bases, with 8 bases of the junction left unmatched. The CDR3 is made up of 13 amino acids. Germline V gives CDR1 SGDLS, CDR2 YYNGEE. Written as DNA, the CDR3 is TGTGCCAGCAGCGTAACGCAGGGGGGGTTTGCTTTCTTT. Translated, it gives CASSVTQGGFAFF.

Concerning this clone: Other DNA sequences of this sample code for an identical CDR3. The rearrangement links TRBV5-1 to TRBJ1-2; no clear D. The germline gives CDR1 SGHRS, CDR2 YFSETQ. This CDR3 is 13 amino acids long. V lost 0 bases and J lost 1, with 4 bases in between. The CDR3 coding sequence is TGCGCCAGCAGCTTGGCTGTTAACTATGGCTACACCTTC. As protein: CASSLAVNYGYTF.

V usage is TRBV4-1 and J usage is TRBJ2-1, with 12 positions matching TRBD2. There are 17 residues in the CDR3. The germline CDR1 and CDR2 sequences are MGHRA and YSYEKL. The V and J ends lost 5 bases and 0 bases, in that order; junction bases with no gene match: 5. The CDR3, as DNA: TGCGCCAGCAGCTCTAGCGGGGGGGTTTACTCCTACAATGAGCAGTTCTTC. Amino acid sequence: CASSSSGGVYSYNEQFF.

The chain employs TRBV7-2 and TRBJ2-1; 12 nucleotides match TRBD2. Germline-derived CDR1 and CDR2 are SGHTA and FQGNSA. The CDR3 runs 16 residues. Losses at the gene ends were 1 base for V and 7 bases for J; bases not matched to a gene: 5. The CDR3 loop is CASSLGGLAGRNEQFF. DNA for the CDR3: TGTGCCAGCAGCTTAGGAGGACTAGCGGGGAGAAATGAGCAGTTCTTC. The full variable domain, with the rest looked up from reference TRBV7-2 and TRBJ2-1, is GAGVSQSPSNKVTEKGKDVELRCDPISGHTALYWYRQSLGQGLEFLIYFQGNSAPDKSGLPSDRFSAERTGGSVSTLTIQRTQQEDSAVYLCASSLGGLAGRNEQFFGPGTRLTVL.

This clone has just one count. The V and J genes are TRBV11-2 and TRBJ2-3; no clear D. CDR3 length: 15 amino acids. Germline values: CDR1 SGHAT, CDR2 FQNNGV. V was shortened by 6 bases and J by 4 bases, with 17 bases between the two germline ends. The CDR3 spells CASSPLLLRADTQYF. In DNA form, the CDR3 reads TGTGCCAGCAGTCCTTTGCTCCTTCGCGCAGATACGCAGTATTTT.

V and J are TRBV13 and TRBJ1-5; D is unclear. The CDR3 is made up of 15 amino acids. Germline CDR1 reads PRHDT; CDR2 reads FYEKMQ (reference sequence). V was pared by 5 bases and J by 3 bases, with 14 bases between. The CDR3 loop reads CASSAHGLHNQPQHF. In nucleotides, the CDR3 is TGTGCCAGCAGCGCCCACGGACTGCACAATCAGCCCCAGCATTTT.

This chain links TRBV14 with TRBJ2-7; no clear D gene. CDR3 length: 11 amino acids. The ends were cut back, 4 bases at V and 5 bases at J, with 6 bases in the middle. In germline, CDR1 is SGHDN, CDR2 FVKESK. The CDR3 spells CASSPGHEQYF. CDR3 nucleotides: TGTGCCAGCAGCCCCGGTCACGAGCAGTACTTC.